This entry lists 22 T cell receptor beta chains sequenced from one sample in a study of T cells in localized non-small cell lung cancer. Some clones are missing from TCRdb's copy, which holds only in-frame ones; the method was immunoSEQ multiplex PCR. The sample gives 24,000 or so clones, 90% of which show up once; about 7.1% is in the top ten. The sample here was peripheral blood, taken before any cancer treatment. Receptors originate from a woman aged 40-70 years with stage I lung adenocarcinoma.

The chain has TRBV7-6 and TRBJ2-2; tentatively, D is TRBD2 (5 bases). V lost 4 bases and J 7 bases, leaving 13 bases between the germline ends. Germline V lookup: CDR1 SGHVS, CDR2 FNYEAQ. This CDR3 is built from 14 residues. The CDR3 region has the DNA TGTGCCAGCAGCTCCCGCCGGGGTTTCGGGGAGCTGTTTTTT. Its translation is CASSSRRGFGELFF.

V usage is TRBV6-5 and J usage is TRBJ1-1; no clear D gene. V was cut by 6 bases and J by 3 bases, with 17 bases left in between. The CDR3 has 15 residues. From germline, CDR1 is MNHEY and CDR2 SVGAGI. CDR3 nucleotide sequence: TGTGCCAGCAGGAGGCCCCGACGGGATGACACTGAAGCTTTCTTT. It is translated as CASRRPRRDDTEAFF.

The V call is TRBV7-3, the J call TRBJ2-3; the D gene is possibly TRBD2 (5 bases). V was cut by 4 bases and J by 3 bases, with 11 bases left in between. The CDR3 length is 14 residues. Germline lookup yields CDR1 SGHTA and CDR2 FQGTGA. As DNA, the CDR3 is TGTGCCAGCAGCTCGGGTCTAGCTACAGATACGCAGTATTTT. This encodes CASSSGLATDTQYF.

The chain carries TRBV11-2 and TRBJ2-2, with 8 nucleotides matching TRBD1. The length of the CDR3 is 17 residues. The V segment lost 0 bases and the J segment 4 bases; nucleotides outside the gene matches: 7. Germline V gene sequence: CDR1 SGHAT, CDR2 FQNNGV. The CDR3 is CASSLDRGQVITGELFF. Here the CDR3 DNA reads TGTGCCAGCAGCTTAGATCGGGGACAGGTCATCACCGGGGAGCTGTTTTTT.

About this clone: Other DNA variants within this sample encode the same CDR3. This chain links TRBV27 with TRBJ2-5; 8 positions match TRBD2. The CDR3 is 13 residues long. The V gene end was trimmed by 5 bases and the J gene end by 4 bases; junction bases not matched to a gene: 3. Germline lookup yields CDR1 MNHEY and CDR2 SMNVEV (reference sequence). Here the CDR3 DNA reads TGTGCCAGCAGTCTCCGGGAGGGAGAGACCCAGTACTTC. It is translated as CASSLREGETQYF.

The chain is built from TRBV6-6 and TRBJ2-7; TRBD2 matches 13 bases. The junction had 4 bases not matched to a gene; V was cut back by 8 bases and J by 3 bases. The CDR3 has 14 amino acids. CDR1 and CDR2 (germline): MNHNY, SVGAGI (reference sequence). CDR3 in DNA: TGTGCCAGCCTTCGGACTAGCGGGGGCTACGAGCAGTACTTC. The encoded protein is CASLRTSGGYEQYF.

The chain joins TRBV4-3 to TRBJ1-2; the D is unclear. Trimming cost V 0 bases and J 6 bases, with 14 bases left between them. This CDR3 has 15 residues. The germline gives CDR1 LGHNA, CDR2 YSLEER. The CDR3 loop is CASSQEMGRVDGYTF. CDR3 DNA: TGCGCCAGCAGCCAAGAAATGGGGAGAGTAGATGGCTACACCTTC.

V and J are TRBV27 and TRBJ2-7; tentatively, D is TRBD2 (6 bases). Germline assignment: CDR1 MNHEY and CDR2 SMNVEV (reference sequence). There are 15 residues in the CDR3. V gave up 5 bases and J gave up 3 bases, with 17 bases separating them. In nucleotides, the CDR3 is TGTGCCAGCAGTCCCGCGGGGCAGGGATACTACGAGCAGTACTTC. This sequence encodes CASSPAGQGYYEQYF.

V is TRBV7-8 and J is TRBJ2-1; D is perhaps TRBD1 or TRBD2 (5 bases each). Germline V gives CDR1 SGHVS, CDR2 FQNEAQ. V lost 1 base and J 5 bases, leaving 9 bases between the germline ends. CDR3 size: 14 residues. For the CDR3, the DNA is TGTGCCAGCAGCTTAGGCAGAGGGGACAATGAGCAGTTCTTC. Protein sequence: CASSLGRGDNEQFF.

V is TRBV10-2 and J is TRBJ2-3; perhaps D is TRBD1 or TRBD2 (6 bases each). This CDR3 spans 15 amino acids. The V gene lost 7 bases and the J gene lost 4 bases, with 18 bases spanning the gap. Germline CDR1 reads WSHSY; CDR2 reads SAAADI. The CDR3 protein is CASIQTGGGADTQYF. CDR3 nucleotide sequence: TGCGCCAGCATCCAGACCGGGGGCGGGGCAGATACGCAGTATTTT.

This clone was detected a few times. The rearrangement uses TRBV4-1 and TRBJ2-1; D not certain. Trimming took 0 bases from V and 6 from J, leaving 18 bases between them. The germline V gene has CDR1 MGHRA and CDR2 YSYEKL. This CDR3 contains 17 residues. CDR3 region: CASSQDRSRTFLNEQFF. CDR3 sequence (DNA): TGCGCCAGCAGCCAAGATCGGAGCAGAACCTTTCTCAATGAGCAGTTCTTC.

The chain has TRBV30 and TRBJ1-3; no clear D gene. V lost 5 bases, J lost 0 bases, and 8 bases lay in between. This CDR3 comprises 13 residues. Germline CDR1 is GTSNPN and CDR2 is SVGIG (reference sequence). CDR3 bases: TGTGCCTGGGTTTGGGCCTCTGGAAACACCATATATTTT. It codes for CAWVWASGNTIYF.

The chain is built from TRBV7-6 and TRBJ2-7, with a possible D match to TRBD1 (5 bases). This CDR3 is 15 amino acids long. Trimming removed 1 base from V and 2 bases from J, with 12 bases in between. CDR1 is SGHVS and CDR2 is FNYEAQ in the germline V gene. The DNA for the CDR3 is TGTGCCAGCAGCTTAGGGCGGCAGGGCCCCTACGAGCAGTACTTC. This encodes CASSLGRQGPYEQYF.

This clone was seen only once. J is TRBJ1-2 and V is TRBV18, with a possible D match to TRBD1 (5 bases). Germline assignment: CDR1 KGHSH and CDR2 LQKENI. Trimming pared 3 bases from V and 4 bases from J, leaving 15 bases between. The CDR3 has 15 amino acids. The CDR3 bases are TGTGCCAGCTCACCGGTCCGGGACTCATTCTATGGCTACACCTTC. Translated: CASSPVRDSFYGYTF.

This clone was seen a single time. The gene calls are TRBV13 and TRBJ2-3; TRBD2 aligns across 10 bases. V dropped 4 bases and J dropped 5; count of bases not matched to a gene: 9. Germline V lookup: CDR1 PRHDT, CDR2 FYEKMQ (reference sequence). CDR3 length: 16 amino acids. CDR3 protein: CASSSSGLAEGDTQYF. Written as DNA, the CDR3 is TGTGCCAGCAGCTCTAGTGGACTAGCGGAAGGAGATACGCAGTATTTT.

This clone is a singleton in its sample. DNA of the CDR3: TGTGCCAGCAGCTTCCGTACGGGGAGCTCCTACGAGCAGTACTTC. Protein product: CASSFRTGSSYEQYF. This sequence joins TRBV7-9 and TRBJ2-7; a possible D gene is TRBD2 (5 bases). V was clipped by 3 bases and J by 0 bases, with 12 bases between them. The length of the CDR3 is 15 residues. Germline V CDR1 and CDR2: SEHNR, FQNEAQ (reference sequence). Combining the CDR3 with reference TRBV7-9 and TRBJ2-7 gives the whole variable domain DTGVSQNPRHKITKRGQNVTFRCDPISEHNRLYWYRQTLGQGPEFLTYFQNEAQLEKSRLLSDRFSAERPKGSFSTLEIQRTEQGDSAMYLCASSFRTGSSYEQYFGPGTRLTVT.

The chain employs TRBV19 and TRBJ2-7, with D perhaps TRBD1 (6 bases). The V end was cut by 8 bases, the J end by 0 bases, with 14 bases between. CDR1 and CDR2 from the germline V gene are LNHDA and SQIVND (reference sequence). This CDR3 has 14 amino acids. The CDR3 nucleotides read TGTGCCAGTGGCCGGACAGTTAGCTCCTACGAGCAGTACTTC. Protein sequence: CASGRTVSSYEQYF.

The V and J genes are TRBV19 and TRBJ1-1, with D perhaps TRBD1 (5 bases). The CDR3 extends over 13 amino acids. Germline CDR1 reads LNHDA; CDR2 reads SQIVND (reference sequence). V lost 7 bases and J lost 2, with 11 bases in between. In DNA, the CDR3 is TGTGCCAGTAAGTGGGGCGTAAACACTGAAGCTTTCTTT. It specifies CASKWGVNTEAFF.

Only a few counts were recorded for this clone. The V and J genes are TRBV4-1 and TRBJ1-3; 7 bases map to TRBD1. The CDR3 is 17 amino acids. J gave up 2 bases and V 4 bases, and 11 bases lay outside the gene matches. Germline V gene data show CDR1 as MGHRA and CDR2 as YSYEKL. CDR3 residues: CASSPFYTTGAGNTIYF. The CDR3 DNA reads TGCGCCAGCAGCCCGTTCTACACCACAGGGGCTGGAAACACCATATATTTT.

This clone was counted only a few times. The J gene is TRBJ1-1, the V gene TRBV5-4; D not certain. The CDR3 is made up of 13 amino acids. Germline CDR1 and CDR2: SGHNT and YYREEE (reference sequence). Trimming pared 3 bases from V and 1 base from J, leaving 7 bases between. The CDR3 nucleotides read TGTGCCAGCAGCTCAAAATGGAACACTGAAGCTTTCTTT. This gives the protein CASSSKWNTEAFF. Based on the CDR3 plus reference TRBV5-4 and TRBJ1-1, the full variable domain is ETGVTQSPTHLIKTRGQQVTLRCSSQSGHNTVSWYQQALGQGPQFIFQYYREEENGRGNFPPRFSGLQFPNYSSELNVNALELDDSALYLCASSSKWNTEAFFGQGTRLTVV.

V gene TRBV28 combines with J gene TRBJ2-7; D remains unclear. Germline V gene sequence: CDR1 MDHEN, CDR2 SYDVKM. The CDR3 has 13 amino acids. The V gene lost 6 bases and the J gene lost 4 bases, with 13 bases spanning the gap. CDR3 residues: CASRGGRFYEQYF. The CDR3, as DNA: TGTGCCAGCAGGGGTGGACGGTTTTACGAGCAGTACTTC.

CDR3 in amino acids: CASSSSGTRTYGYTF. CDR3 in DNA: TGTGCCAGCAGTTCCTCCGGGACACGAACCTATGGCTACACCTTC. V and J are TRBV28 and TRBJ1-2, with TRBD1 as a possible D gene (6 bases). Trimming stripped 4 bases from V and 4 bases from J, with 16 bases between. The CDR3 runs 15 residues. Germline-derived CDR1 and CDR2 are MDHEN and SYDVKM.